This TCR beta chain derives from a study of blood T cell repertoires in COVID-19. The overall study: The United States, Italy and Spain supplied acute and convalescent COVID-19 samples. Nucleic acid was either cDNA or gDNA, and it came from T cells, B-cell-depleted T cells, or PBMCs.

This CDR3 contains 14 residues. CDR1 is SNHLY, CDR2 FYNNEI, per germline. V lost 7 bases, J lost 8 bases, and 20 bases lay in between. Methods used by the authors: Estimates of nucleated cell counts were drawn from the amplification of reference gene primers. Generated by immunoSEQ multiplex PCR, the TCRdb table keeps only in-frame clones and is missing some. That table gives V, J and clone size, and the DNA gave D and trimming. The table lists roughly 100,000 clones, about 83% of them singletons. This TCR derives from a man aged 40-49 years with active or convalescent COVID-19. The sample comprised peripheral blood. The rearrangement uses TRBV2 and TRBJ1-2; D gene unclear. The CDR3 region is CASNEIASGRGYTF. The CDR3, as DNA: TGTGCCAGCAACGAGATCGCCTCCGGGAGAGGCTACACCTTC.